Each of the 11 T cell receptor beta chains below was sequenced from the same sample in a study of blood T cell repertoires in COVID-19. Assay: immunoSEQ multiplex PCR; the TCRdb copy retains only in-frame clones and omits some. The sample consists of 100,000 to 120,000 clones, about three quarters of them appearing once. The sample was peripheral blood. The source is a woman older than 75 with active or convalescent COVID-19.

The CDR3 DNA follows: TGCGCCAGCAGCTTAGTAACAGGGTTGGACACCATATATTTT. Its translation: CASSLVTGLDTIYF. The rearrangement uses TRBV5-1 and TRBJ1-3; D may be TRBD1 (6 bases). V lost 2 bases, J lost 8 bases, and 14 bases lay in between. This CDR3 is 14 amino acids long. Germline lookup yields CDR1 SGHRS and CDR2 YFSETQ.

In this sample, this clone turned up a few times. This chain connects TRBV9 to TRBJ1-4, with D perhaps matching TRBD1 (5 bases). V shed 0 bases and J shed 7 bases, with 13 bases lying between them. Germline CDR1 SGDLS, CDR2 YYNGEE. This CDR3 contains 15 residues. The CDR3 reads CASSVAPGRGEKLFF. CDR3 bases: TGTGCCAGCAGCGTAGCTCCAGGGCGGGGTGAAAAACTGTTTTTT.

With regard to this clone: No conserved phenylalanine or tryptophan ends this CDR3, so it is likely a read error. It is unclear where the CDR3 begins or ends on the DNA, so no DNA is shown, and the CDR3 is as TCRdb lists it. The gene calls are TRBV18 and TRBJ1-2; the tabulated D call, TRBD1, remains unverified against the DNA. Germline CDR1 reads KGHSH; CDR2 reads LQKENI. Ends included, the CDR3 has 13 residues. This CDR3 is CASSGSGTDGYSL.

The V and J genes are TRBV3-1 (or the pseudogene TRBV3-2) and TRBJ1-3, with D possibly matching TRBD1 (5 bases). Germline lookup yields CDR1 LGHDT and CDR2 YNNKEL (reference sequence). Trimming stripped 2 bases from V and 3 bases from J, with 14 bases between. This CDR3 comprises 16 residues. The CDR3 reads CASSQFYGGGGNTIYF. CDR3 nucleotides: TGTGCCAGCAGCCAATTTTACGGGGGAGGTGGAAACACCATATATTTT.

CDR3 protein: CSVARRDRESYEQYF. In DNA, the CDR3 is TGCAGCGTTGCTCGCCGGGACAGGGAGTCCTACGAGCAGTACTTC. The gene calls are TRBV29-1 and TRBJ2-7; 9 positions agree with TRBD1. The CDR3 has 15 amino acids. Germline assignment: CDR1 SQVTM and CDR2 ANQGSEA. Trimming at V came to 4 bases and at J to 1 base, leaving 8 bases not matched to a gene.

The CDR3 sequence: CASSQTDRGYRGDTEAFF. The CDR3 DNA reads TGTGCCAGCAGTCAGACCGACAGGGGGTATAGAGGGGACACTGAAGCTTTCTTT. The gene calls are TRBV2 and TRBJ1-1, with 9 bases lining up with TRBD1. Germline V gene lookup returns CDR1 SNHLY and CDR2 FYNNEI. J lost 3 bases, V lost 5 bases, and 16 bases had no gene match. The length of the CDR3 is 18 residues.

The CDR3 DNA follows: TGTGCCAGCAGTTCGACTACTGTGGATCAGCCCCAGCATTTT. This codes for CASSSTTVDQPQHF. The gene calls are TRBV2 and TRBJ1-5; no clear D. The CDR3 runs to 14 residues. V was pared by 5 bases and J by 5 bases, with 13 bases between. Germline assignment: CDR1 SNHLY and CDR2 FYNNEI.

The V and J genes are TRBV30 and TRBJ2-2, with 10 bases fitting TRBD1. V lost 3 bases to trimming and J lost 7 bases; unmatched junction nucleotides: 5. The CDR3 is 14 residues long. CDR1 and CDR2 (germline): GTSNPN, SVGIG (reference sequence). CDR3 sequence: CAWRTGGGVGELFF. Written as DNA, the CDR3 is TGTGCCTGGAGGACAGGGGGCGGTGTCGGGGAGCTGTTTTTT.

This chain connects TRBV20-1 to TRBJ1-2; tentative D call: TRBD1 (6 bases). V lost 5 bases, J lost 4 bases, and 8 bases lay in between. The CDR3 runs 11 residues. Looked up from germline, CDR1 is DFQATT and CDR2 is SNEGSKA (reference sequence). For the CDR3, the DNA is TGCAGTGCTCTACAGGGCTATGGCTACACCTTC. It encodes CSALQGYGYTF.

This clone was seen only once. V and J are TRBV5-1 and TRBJ2-7, with D uncertain. CDR3 length: 14 amino acids. Trimming pared 3 bases from V and 6 bases from J, leaving 16 bases between. Germline CDR1 reads SGHRS; CDR2 reads YFSETQ. CDR3 nucleotide sequence: TGCGCCAGCAGCTCAATACCCCAGGAATCCGAGCAGTACTTC. Translating gives CASSSIPQESEQYF.

V gene TRBV30 combines with J gene TRBJ1-5, with D possibly being TRBD1 (5 bases). Per the germline V gene, CDR1 is GTSNPN and CDR2 is SVGIG (reference sequence). The CDR3 is made up of 17 amino acids. Trimming pared 3 bases from V and 6 bases from J, leaving 24 bases between. This chain's CDR3 is CAWRTRVGPWVGQPQHF. The CDR3 region has the DNA TGTGCCTGGAGGACCAGGGTCGGCCCATGGGTGGGTCAGCCCCAGCATTTT. The full variable domain, in which reference TRBV30 and TRBJ1-5 provide the parts outside the CDR3, is SQTIHQWPATLVQPVGSPLSLECTVEGTSNPNLYWYRQAAGRGLQLLFYSVGIGQISSEVPQNLSASRPQDRQFILSSKKLLLSDSGFYLCAWRTRVGPWVGQPQHFGDGTRLSIL.